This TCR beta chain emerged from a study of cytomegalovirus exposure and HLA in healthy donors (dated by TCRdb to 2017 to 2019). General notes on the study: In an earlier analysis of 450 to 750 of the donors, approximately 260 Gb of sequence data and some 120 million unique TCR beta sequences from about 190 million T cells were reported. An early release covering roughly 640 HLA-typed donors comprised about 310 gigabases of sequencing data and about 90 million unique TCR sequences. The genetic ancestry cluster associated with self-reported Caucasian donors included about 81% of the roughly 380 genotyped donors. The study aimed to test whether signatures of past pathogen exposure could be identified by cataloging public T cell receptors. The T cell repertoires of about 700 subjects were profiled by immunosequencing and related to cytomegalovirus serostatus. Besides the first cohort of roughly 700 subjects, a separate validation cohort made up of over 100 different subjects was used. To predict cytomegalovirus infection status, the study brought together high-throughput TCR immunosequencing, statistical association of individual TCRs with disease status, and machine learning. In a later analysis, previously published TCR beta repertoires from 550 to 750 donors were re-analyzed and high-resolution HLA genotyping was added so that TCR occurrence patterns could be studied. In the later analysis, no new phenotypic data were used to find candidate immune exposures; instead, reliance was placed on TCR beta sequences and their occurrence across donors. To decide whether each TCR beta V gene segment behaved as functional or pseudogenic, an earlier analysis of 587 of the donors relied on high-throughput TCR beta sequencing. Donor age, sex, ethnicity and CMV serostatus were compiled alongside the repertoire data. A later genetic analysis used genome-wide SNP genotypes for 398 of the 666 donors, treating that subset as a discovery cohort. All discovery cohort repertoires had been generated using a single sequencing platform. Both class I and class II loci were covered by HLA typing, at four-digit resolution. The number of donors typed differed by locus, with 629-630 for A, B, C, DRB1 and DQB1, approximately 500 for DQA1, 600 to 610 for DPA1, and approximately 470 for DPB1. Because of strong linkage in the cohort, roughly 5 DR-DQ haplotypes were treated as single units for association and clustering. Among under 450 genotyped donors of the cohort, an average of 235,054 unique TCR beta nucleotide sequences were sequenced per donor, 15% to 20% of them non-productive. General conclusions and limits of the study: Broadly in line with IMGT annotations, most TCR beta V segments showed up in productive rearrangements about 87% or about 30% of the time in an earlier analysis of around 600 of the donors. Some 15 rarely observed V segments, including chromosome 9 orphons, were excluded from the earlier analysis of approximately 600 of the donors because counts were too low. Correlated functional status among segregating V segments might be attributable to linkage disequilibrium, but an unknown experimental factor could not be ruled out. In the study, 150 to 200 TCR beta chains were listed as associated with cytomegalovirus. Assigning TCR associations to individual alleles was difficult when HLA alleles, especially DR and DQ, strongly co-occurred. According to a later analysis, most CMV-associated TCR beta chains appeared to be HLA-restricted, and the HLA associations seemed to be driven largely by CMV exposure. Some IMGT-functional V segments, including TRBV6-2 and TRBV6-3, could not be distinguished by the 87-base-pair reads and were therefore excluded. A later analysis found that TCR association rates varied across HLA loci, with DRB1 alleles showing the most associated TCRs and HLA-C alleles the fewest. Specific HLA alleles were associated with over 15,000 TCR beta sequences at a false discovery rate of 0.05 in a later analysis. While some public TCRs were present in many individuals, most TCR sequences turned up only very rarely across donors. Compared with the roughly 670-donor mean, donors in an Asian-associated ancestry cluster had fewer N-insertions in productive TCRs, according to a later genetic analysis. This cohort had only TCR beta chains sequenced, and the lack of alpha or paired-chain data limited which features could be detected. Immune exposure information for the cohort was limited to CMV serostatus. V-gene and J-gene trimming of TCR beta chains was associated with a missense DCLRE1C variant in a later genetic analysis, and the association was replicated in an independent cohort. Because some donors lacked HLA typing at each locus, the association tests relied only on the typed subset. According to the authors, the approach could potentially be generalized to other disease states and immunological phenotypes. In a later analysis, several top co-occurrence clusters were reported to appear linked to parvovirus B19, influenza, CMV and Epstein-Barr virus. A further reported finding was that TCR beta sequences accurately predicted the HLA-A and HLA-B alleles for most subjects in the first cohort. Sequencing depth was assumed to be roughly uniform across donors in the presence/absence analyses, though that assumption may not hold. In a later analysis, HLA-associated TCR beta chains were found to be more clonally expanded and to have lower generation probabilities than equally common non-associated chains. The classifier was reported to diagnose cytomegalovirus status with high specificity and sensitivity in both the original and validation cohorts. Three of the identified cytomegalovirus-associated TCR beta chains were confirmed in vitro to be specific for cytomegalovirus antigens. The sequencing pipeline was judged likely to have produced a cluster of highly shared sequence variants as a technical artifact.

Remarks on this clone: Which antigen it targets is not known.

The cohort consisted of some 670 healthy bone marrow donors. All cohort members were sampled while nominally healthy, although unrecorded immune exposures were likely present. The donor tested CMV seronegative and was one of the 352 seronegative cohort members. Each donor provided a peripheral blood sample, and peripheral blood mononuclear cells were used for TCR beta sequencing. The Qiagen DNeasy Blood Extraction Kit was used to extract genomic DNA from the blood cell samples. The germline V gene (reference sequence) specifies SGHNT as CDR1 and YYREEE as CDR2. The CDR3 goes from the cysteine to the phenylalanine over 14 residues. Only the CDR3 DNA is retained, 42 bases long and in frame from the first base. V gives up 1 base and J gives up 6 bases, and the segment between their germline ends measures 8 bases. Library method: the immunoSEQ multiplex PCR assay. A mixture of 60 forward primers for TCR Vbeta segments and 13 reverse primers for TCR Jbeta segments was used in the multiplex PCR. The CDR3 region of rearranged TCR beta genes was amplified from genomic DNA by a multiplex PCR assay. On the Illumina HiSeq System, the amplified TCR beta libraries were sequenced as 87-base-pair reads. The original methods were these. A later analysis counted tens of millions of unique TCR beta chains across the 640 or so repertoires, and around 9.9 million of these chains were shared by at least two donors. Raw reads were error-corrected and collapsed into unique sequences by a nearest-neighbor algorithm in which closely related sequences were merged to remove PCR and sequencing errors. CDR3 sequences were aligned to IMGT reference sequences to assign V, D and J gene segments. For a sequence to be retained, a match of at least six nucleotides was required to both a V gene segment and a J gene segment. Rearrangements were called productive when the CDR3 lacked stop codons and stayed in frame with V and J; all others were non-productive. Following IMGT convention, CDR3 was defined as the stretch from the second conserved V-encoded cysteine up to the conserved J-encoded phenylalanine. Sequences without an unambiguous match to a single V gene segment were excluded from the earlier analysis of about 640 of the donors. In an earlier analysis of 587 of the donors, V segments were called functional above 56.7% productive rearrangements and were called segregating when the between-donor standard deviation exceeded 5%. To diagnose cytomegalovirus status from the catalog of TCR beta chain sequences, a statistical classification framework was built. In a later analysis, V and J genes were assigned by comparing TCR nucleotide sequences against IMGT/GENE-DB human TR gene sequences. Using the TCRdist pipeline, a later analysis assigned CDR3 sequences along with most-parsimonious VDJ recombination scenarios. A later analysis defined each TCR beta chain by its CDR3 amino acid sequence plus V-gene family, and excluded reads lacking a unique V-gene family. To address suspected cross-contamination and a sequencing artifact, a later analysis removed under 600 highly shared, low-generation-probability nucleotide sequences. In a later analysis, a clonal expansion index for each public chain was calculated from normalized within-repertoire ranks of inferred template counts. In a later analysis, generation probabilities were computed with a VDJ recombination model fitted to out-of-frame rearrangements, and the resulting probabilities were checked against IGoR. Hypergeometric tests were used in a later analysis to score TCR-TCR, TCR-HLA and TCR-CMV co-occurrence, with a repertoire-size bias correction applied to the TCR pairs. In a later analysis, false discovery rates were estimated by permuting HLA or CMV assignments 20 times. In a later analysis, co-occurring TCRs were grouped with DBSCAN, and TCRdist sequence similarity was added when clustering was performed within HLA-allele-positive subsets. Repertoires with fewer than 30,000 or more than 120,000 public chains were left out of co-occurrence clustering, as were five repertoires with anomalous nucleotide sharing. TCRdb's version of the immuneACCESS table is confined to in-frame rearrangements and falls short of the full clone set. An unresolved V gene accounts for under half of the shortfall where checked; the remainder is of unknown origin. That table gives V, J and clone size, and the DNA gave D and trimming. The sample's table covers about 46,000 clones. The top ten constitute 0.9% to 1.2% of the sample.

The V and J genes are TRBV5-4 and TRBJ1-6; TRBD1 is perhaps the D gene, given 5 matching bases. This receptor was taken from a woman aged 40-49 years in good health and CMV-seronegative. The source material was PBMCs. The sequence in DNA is TGTGCCAGCAGCTTGTACGGGGGTAATTCACCCCTCCACTTT. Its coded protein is CASSLYGGNSPLHF.